A single sample is the source of the 4 T cell receptor beta chains below, sequenced in a study of shared clonotypes between healthy human individuals. Data came from immunoSEQ multiplex PCR; TCRdb stores just in-frame clones and leaves some out. The sample consists of 2 million to 2.5 million clones, 90% to 97% of them appearing once. Sequencing was carried out using naive CD4+ T cells sorted from blood. Described subset: CD45RA+ positively selected. The receptors were gathered from a man younger than 30 in good health.

The chain uses TRBV28 and TRBJ1-2, with no clear D. The CDR3 extends over 15 amino acids. Trimming removed 7 bases from V and 8 bases from J, with 23 bases in between. Germline-derived CDR1 and CDR2 are MDHEN and SYDVKM. The CDR3 sequence is CASMRQRRGLGGYTF. Here the CDR3 DNA reads TGTGCCAGCATGCGACAAAGGAGAGGGCTCGGGGGCTACACCTTC.

J is TRBJ1-6 and V is TRBV30, with a weak D call TRBD1 (6 bases). The CDR3 spans 13 residues. Germline CDR1 is GTSNPN and CDR2 is SVGIG (reference sequence). V lost 4 bases to trimming and J lost 7 bases, with 11 bases between them. The CDR3 bases are TGTGCCTGGACCAGGGGTCCCAATTCACCCCTCCACTTT. Translated, it gives CAWTRGPNSPLHF.

This chain connects TRBV29-1 to TRBJ1-2; 9 nucleotides align to TRBD1. Germline V gene lookup returns CDR1 SQVTM and CDR2 ANQGSEA. This CDR3 is built from 13 residues. V lost 6 bases and J lost 0; bases outside the gene matches: 2. DNA for the CDR3: TGCAGCGTCGGGACAGGGACTAACTATGGCTACACCTTC. Translating gives CSVGTGTNYGYTF. The variable domain in full, with the rest retrieved from reference TRBV29-1 and TRBJ1-2, is SAVISQKPSRDICQRGTSLTIQCQVDSQVTMMFWYRQQPGQSLTLIATANQGSEATYESGFVIDKFPISRPNLTFSTLTVSNMSPEDSSIYLCSVGTGTNYGYTFGSGTRLTVV.

V is TRBV18 and J is TRBJ2-2; D is unclear. V lost 3 bases and J 4 bases, leaving 9 bases between the germline ends. The germline V gene encodes CDR1 KGHSH and CDR2 LQKENI. The CDR3 has 14 amino acids. This CDR3 is CASSPSDGTGELFF. DNA for the CDR3: TGTGCCAGCTCACCTTCGGACGGCACCGGGGAGCTGTTTTTT. Using reference TRBV18 and TRBJ2-2 for the parts outside the CDR3, the full variable domain is NAGVMQNPRHLVRRRGQEARLRCSPMKGHSHVYWYRQLPEEGLKFMVYLQKENIIDESGMPKERFSAEFPKEGPSILRIQQVVRGDSAAYFCASSPSDGTGELFFGEGSRLTVL.